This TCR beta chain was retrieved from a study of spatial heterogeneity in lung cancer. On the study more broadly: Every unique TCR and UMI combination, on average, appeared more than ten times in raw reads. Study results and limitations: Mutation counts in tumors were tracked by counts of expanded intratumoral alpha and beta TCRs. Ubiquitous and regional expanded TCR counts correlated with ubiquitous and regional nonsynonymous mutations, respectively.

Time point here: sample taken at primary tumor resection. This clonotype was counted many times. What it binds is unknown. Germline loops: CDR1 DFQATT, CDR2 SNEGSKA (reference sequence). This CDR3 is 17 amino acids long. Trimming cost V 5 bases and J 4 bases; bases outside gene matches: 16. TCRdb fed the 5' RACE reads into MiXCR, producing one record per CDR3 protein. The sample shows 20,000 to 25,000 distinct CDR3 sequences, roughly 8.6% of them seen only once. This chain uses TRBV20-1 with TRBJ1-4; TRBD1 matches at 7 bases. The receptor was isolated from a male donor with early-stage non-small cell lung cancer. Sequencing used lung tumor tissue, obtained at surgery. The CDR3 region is CSAGRDGETGFNEKLFF. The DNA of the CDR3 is TGCAGTGCTGGTAGAGACGGGGAGACAGGGTTTAATGAAAAACTGTTTTTT.